These 11 T cell receptor beta chains came from one sample sequenced in a study of blood T cell repertoires in COVID-19. Measured with immunoSEQ multiplex PCR; TCRdb has only the in-frame clones, and not every one. The repertoire has 90,000 to 100,000 clones, approximately 86% of them found once; the top ten carry about a tenth. Sequenced material: peripheral blood. All receptors come from a man between 45 and 60 years old with acute or convalescent COVID-19.

The CDR3 spells CASSKGPRDRGAETQYF. The CDR3 DNA reads TGTGCCAGCAGCAAGGGTCCCCGGGACAGGGGAGCAGAGACCCAGTACTTC. This chain joins TRBV7-9 and TRBJ2-5; 10 bases are shared with TRBD1. Losses at the gene ends were 5 bases for V and 4 bases for J; bases not matched to a gene: 13. Germline V CDR1 and CDR2: SEHNR, FQNEAQ (reference sequence). The CDR3 totals 17 residues.

J is TRBJ2-1 and V is TRBV29-1; 8 bases fit TRBD2. Losses at the gene ends were 6 bases for V and 14 bases for J; bases not matched to a gene: 6. This CDR3 spans 10 amino acids. Germline V CDR1 and CDR2: SQVTM, ANQGSEA. CDR3 in amino acids: CSVLSLAEFF. DNA for the CDR3: TGCAGCGTCCTTTCACTAGCGGAGTTCTTC.

This chain links TRBV29-1 with TRBJ2-7; 7 nucleotides line up with TRBD1. The CDR3 totals 16 residues. V dropped 5 bases and J dropped 0; count of bases not matched to a gene: 13. CDR1 is SQVTM, CDR2 ANQGSEA, per germline. The CDR3 spells CSVRTNRGRTSYEQYF. The DNA of the CDR3 is TGCAGCGTTCGTACCAACAGGGGTCGGACCTCCTACGAGCAGTACTTC.

The chain links TRBV19 to TRBJ2-1; a weak D match, TRBD1 (6 bases). The CDR3 sequence is 17 residues long. Germline loops: CDR1 LNHDA, CDR2 SQIVND (reference sequence). Trimming took off 7 bases at V and 0 bases at J, with 19 bases between the two ends. CDR3 sequence: CASNTQVDSSSYNEQFF. DNA of the CDR3: TGTGCCAGTAACACCCAGGTGGACAGCAGCTCCTACAATGAGCAGTTCTTC.

The chain links TRBV6-5 to TRBJ1-2; 8 bases fit TRBD1. Per the germline V gene, CDR1 is MNHEY and CDR2 is SVGAGI. The J segment lost 3 bases and the V segment lost 2 bases, leaving 5 bases of the junction unmatched. The CDR3 sequence is 15 residues long. The DNA of the CDR3 is TGTGCCAGCAGTTACGCGGGACAGGTCGACTATGGCTACACCTTC. It encodes CASSYAGQVDYGYTF.

This chain links TRBV28 with TRBJ2-7, with 13 bases identical to TRBD2. The germline gives CDR1 MDHEN, CDR2 SYDVKM. The CDR3 length is 18 residues. The trim removed 8 bases at V and 5 bases at J, leaving 18 bases unmatched. DNA of the CDR3: TGTGCCAGCCACCCTTCGAGACTAGCGGGAGGTCTAGTCAACGAGCAGTACTTC. It codes for CASHPSRLAGGLVNEQYF.

The CDR3 nucleotides read TGTGCCAGCAGCCAAGATCCAGCGGGAAGGTGGGAGACCCAGTACTTC. It encodes CASSQDPAGRWETQYF. V usage is TRBV14 and J usage is TRBJ2-5, with 7 bases fitting TRBD2. The CDR3 runs to 16 residues. The V gene's germline CDR1 is SGHDN and CDR2 FVKESK. The junction had 9 bases not matched to a gene; V was cut back by 0 bases and J by 5 bases.

The J gene is TRBJ2-7, the V gene TRBV12-5, with TRBD1 as a possible D gene (6 bases). The CDR3 is 14 residues long. Trimming shortened V by 4 bases and J by 5 bases, and 15 bases separated the two germline ends. CDR1 LGHNT and CDR2 FRNRAP come from the germline V gene. This CDR3 is CASGSPYRDHEQYF. The CDR3 coding sequence is TGTGCTAGTGGTTCCCCCTACAGGGACCACGAGCAGTACTTC.

The V and J genes are TRBV15 and TRBJ1-1, with D unresolved. The V end lost 1 base, the J end lost 1 base, and 10 bases lay between the germline ends. CDR3 length: 15 amino acids. Germline V CDR1 and CDR2: LNHNV, YYDKDF (reference sequence). Here the CDR3 DNA reads TGTGCCACCAGCAGAGGATCACTGCAGAACACTGAAGCTTTCTTT. Translated, it gives CATSRGSLQNTEAFF.

CDR3: CASSKDPDRGPWYGYTF. Written as DNA, the CDR3 is TGTGCCAGCAGCAAAGACCCTGACAGGGGTCCATGGTATGGCTACACCTTC. J is TRBJ1-2 and V is TRBV21-1; the D call in the table, TRBD1, was not verified against the DNA. TRBV21-1 is a listed pseudogene. This CDR3 has 17 amino acids.

V is TRBV11-2 and J is TRBJ2-5; 10 nucleotides line up with TRBD2. Germline V gene lookup returns CDR1 SGHAT and CDR2 FQNNGV. The CDR3 covers 14 residues. With V trimmed by 3 bases and J by 5 bases, 3 bases remained unmatched. The CDR3 bases are TGTGCCAGCAGCTTTAGCGGGAGGACGGAGACCCAGTACTTC. Amino acid sequence: CASSFSGRTETQYF.